What follows are 3 T cell receptor beta chains derived from one specimen sequenced in a study of cytomegalovirus exposure and HLA in healthy donors. The PCR used 60 Vbeta and 13 Jbeta primers. Sequencing used immunoSEQ multiplex PCR; TCRdb keeps in-frame clones, though not all of them. Among 130,000 or so clones listed, 55% to 75% were seen once. The sample was PBMCs. The receptors stem from a man between 45 and 60 years old in good health and CMV-seropositive.

The chain uses TRBV5-4 and TRBJ2-5; possibly TRBD1 for D (9 bases). V gave up 4 bases and J gave up 4 bases, with 20 bases separating them. Germline loops: CDR1 SGHNT, CDR2 YYREEE (reference sequence). The CDR3 is made up of 16 amino acids. The CDR3, as DNA: TGTGCCAGCAGCGTTAAACAGGGGGCGGGGGGAGAGACCCAGTACTTC. It is translated as CASSVKQGAGGETQYF. The full variable domain, in which reference TRBV5-4 and TRBJ2-5 provide the parts outside the CDR3, is ETGVTQSPTHLIKTRGQQVTLRCSSQSGHNTVSWYQQALGQGPQFIFQYYREEENGRGNFPPRFSGLQFPNYSSELNVNALELDDSALYLCASSVKQGAGGETQYFGPGTRLLVL.

This chain joins TRBV11-3 and TRBJ2-7; tentatively, D is TRBD2 (5 bases). V was shortened by 2 bases and J by 5 bases, with 19 bases between the two germline ends. Germline CDR1 is SGHNT and CDR2 is YENEEA. The CDR3 extends over 16 amino acids. CDR3 region: CASSLYRGKSVHEQYF. Here the CDR3 DNA reads TGTGCCAGCAGCTTATACCGGGGAAAAAGTGTCCACGAGCAGTACTTC.

This clone was found once. This rearrangement joins TRBV15 to TRBJ1-2; 10 bases fit TRBD1. The length of the CDR3 is 16 residues. Germline V gene data show CDR1 as LNHNV and CDR2 as YYDKDF (reference sequence). The J segment lost 8 bases and the V segment lost 2 bases, leaving 11 bases of the junction unmatched. In DNA, the CDR3 is TGTGCCACCAGCAGAACCGGGGACAGGGGATGGGGGGGCTACACCTTC. It codes for CATSRTGDRGWGGYTF. The full variable domain, in which reference TRBV15 and TRBJ1-2 provide the parts outside the CDR3, is DAMVIQNPRYQVTQFGKPVTLSCSQTLNHNVMYWYQQKSSQAPKLLFHYYDKDFNNEADTPDNFQSRRPNTSFCFLDIRSPGLGDTAMYLCATSRTGDRGWGGYTFGSGTRLTVV.